This T cell receptor beta chain originates from a study of OX40 agonist ivuxolimab in advanced cancers. Sequenced by immunoSEQ multiplex PCR; TCRdb stores in-frame clones only, minus some. In the table there are about 79,000 clones, less than 95% of which are singletons. The sequence derives from an adult with an advanced solid tumor such as melanoma, head and neck, liver or kidney cancer. Sequenced material: CD4+ or CD8+ T cells sorted from blood, taken in a trial of the OX40 agonist ivuxolimab.

In DNA, the CDR3 is TGTGCCAGCAGGGCACGAGATAGCAATCAGCCCCAGCATTTT. This sequence encodes CASRARDSNQPQHF. The chain couples TRBV28 to TRBJ1-5; D gene uncertain. Germline V gene lookup returns CDR1 MDHEN and CDR2 SYDVKM. V dropped 6 bases and J dropped 0 bases, with 9 bases sitting between them. The CDR3 spans 14 residues.